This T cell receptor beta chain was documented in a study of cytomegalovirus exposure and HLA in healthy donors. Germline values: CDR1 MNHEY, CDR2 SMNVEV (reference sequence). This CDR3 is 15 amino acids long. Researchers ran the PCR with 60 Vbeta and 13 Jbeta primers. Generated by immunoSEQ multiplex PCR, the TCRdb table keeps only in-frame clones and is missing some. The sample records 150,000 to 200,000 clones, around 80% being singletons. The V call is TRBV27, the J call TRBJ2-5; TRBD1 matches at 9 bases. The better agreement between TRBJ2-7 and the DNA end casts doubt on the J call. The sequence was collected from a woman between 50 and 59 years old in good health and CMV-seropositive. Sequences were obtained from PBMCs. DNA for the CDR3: TGTGCCAGCAGTGCGAACTACGGGACAGGGTCCGAGCAGTACTTC. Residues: CASSANYGTGSEQYF.